This TCR beta chain derives from a study of patients and donors after allogeneic stem cell transplantation. The length of the CDR3 is 14 residues. V trimming: 8 bases; J trimming: 6 bases; junction bases outside the gene matches: 10. CDR1 and CDR2 (germline): MNHNS, SASEGT. MiXCR, run by TCRdb on the RT-PCR reads, gives a single entry per CDR3 protein. The table shows some 960,000 distinct CDR3 sequences, with about a sixth occurring only once. The source is a human donor who was either an allogeneic HSCT recipient or a stem cell or donor lymphocyte infusion donor (not recorded which). It is not recorded whose cells these are; they may come from a transplant donor. The chain has TRBV6-1 and TRBJ2-7; 10 bases map to TRBD2. Material: blood, either unsorted or a sorted T cell fraction (not recorded which). The chain's CDR3 is CASGLAGVSSEQYF. For the CDR3, the DNA is TGTGCCAGCGGGCTAGCGGGAGTGTCAAGCGAGCAGTACTTC.